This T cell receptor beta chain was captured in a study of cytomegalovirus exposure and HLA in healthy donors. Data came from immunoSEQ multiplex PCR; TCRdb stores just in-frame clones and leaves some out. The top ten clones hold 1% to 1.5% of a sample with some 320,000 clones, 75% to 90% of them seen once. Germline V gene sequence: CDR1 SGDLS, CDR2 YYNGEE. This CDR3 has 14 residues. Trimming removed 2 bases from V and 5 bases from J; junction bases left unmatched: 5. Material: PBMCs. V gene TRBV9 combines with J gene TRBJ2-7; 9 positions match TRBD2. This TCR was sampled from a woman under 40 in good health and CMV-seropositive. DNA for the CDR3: TGTGCCAGCAGCGTTAGCGGGAGTTCCCACGAGCAGTACTTC. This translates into CASSVSGSSHEQYF.